This passage covers 20 T cell receptor beta chains from one sample sequenced in a study of regulatory dendritic cells for organ transplantation. Generated by immunoSEQ multiplex PCR, the TCRdb table keeps only in-frame clones and is missing some. The repertoire holds 15,000 to 20,000 clones, with around 79% as singletons. Allogeneic regulatory or mature dendritic cells were co-cultured for less than six days with CFSE-labeled sorted T cells at 1:10. Which antigens these TCRs recognize remains unknown. Sequences were obtained from memory CD4+ T cells from blood cultured with regulatory dendritic cells. Subset specified: CD45RO+ memory T cells. All receptors come from a human donor in good health.

J is TRBJ2-2 and V is TRBV5-4, with 10 positions matching TRBD1. CDR1 SGHNT and CDR2 YYREEE come from the germline V gene (reference sequence). Germline trimming cut 0 bases from V and 8 bases from J; bases unmatched to any gene: 7. There are 16 residues in the CDR3. CDR3 sequence (DNA): TGTGCCAGCAGCTTGGTCCCGCGGACAGGGGGAGGGGAGCTGTTTTTT. Amino acids: CASSLVPRTGGGELFF.

This clone was counted only a few times. V and J are TRBV30 and TRBJ1-1, with D unclear. The germline gives CDR1 GTSNPN, CDR2 SVGIG (reference sequence). The CDR3 covers 11 residues. V lost 1 base and J 10 bases, leaving 10 bases between the germline ends. The CDR3 nucleotides are TGTGCCTGGAGTGGCGTCACCCGAGCTTTCTTT. It specifies CAWSGVTRAFF.

V and J are TRBV28 and TRBJ2-7; TRBD2 might be the D (5 bases). The CDR3 has 16 residues. Germline lookup yields CDR1 MDHEN and CDR2 SYDVKM. V was shortened by 3 bases and J by 0 bases, with 15 bases between the two germline ends. The CDR3 DNA reads TGTGCCAGCAGTTTTTCTCCGGGGATTAGCTCCTACGAGCAGTACTTC. Translation gives CASSFSPGISSYEQYF. Together with reference TRBV28 and TRBJ2-7, the CDR3 gives the full variable domain: DVKVTQSSRYLVKRTGEKVFLECVQDMDHENMFWYRQDPGLGLRLIYFSYDVKMKEKGDIPEGYSVSREKKERFSLILESASTNQTSMYLCASSFSPGISSYEQYFGPGTRLTVT.

The DNA of the CDR3 is TGTGCCAGCAGTTCCCCGTCGCAGCAAACTACCTACGAGCAGTACTTC. It encodes CASSSPSQQTTYEQYF. V and J are TRBV28 and TRBJ2-7; D gene uncertain. CDR1 MDHEN and CDR2 SYDVKM come from the germline V gene. Deletions cut 4 bases from V and 2 bases from J, with 18 bases between. This CDR3 has 16 residues.

This clone occurred once. The chain employs TRBV18 and TRBJ2-5; D unclear. The CDR3 consists of 13 residues. Trimming took 5 bases from V and 4 from J, leaving 11 bases between them. Germline V gene data show CDR1 as KGHSH and CDR2 as LQKENI. CDR3 residues: CASSSTPPETQYF. The CDR3 region has the DNA TGTGCCAGCTCATCAACCCCCCCAGAGACCCAGTACTTC.

The V and J genes are TRBV2 and TRBJ2-7; the match to TRBD1 covers 7 bases. Trimming cost V 6 bases and J 2 bases; bases outside gene matches: 1. This CDR3 comprises 12 residues. Germline V gene data show CDR1 as SNHLY and CDR2 as FYNNEI. The CDR3 region is CASSQGAYEQYF. The CDR3 nucleotides read TGTGCCAGCAGCCAGGGGGCCTACGAGCAGTACTTC.

This chain uses TRBV2 with TRBJ1-1; possibly TRBD1 for D (5 bases). Per germline, CDR1 SNHLY and CDR2 FYNNEI. The CDR3 is made up of 14 amino acids. Between the trimmed V and J ends, which lost 7 bases and 2 bases, there was a span of 14 bases. The CDR3 sequence: CASKEQGINTEAFF. The CDR3 nucleotides read TGTGCCAGCAAAGAGCAGGGAATAAACACTGAAGCTTTCTTT.

The rearrangement joins TRBV29-1 to TRBJ2-1, with D possibly TRBD2 on 5 matching bases. Deletions cut 6 bases from V and 8 bases from J, with 8 bases between. In germline, CDR1 is SQVTM, CDR2 ANQGSEA. The CDR3 is 10 residues long. CDR3 residues: CSVRVYEQFF. CDR3 bases: TGCAGCGTGAGGGTATATGAGCAGTTCTTC.

In this sample, this clone turned up once. The chain has TRBV9 and TRBJ2-2; 10 bases are shared with TRBD1. The germline CDR1 and CDR2 sequences are SGDLS and YYNGEE. V was clipped by 3 bases and J by 6 bases; unmatched bases: 5. The CDR3 has 15 amino acids. CDR3 DNA sequence: TGTGCCAGCAGCGCAGGGACAGGGGTTCCCGGGGAGCTGTTTTTT. Translating it yields CASSAGTGVPGELFF.

This clone occurred once. The genes are TRBV9 and TRBJ2-2, with TRBD2 matching over 10 bases. Germline V gene lookup returns CDR1 SGDLS and CDR2 YYNGEE. The J segment lost 5 bases and the V segment lost 4 bases, leaving 8 bases of the junction unmatched. This CDR3 is 16 amino acids long. This CDR3 reads CASSLGLALRTGELFF. CDR3 sequence (DNA): TGTGCCAGCAGCCTGGGACTAGCGCTACGGACCGGGGAGCTGTTTTTT.

The V and J genes are TRBV7-8 and TRBJ2-1; D unclear. The CDR3 contains 17 residues. Germline V gene data show CDR1 as SGHVS and CDR2 as FQNEAQ. V was trimmed by 4 bases and J by 6 bases, leaving 22 bases between them. In DNA form, the CDR3 reads TGTGCCAGCAGCTCCTTGCCCATGGACGTAGGGCGCAATGAGCAGTTCTTC. Translated, it gives CASSSLPMDVGRNEQFF.

The genes are TRBV7-2 and TRBJ2-1; 9 nucleotides agree with TRBD2. From germline, CDR1 is SGHTA and CDR2 FQGNSA. With V trimmed by 1 base and J by 9 bases, 4 bases remained unmatched. The CDR3 consists of 14 residues. The CDR3 DNA sequence: TGTGCCAGCAGCTTAGATAGCGGGGGCCGTGAGCAGTTCTTC. It translates to CASSLDSGGREQFF.

The chain uses TRBV6-5 and TRBJ1-5; tentative D call: TRBD1 (5 bases). V was trimmed by 6 bases and J by 2 bases, leaving 14 bases between them. Germline CDR1 reads MNHEY; CDR2 reads SVGAGI. The CDR3 spans 15 residues. The CDR3 protein is CASRDQGVGNQPQHF. The DNA of the CDR3 is TGTGCCAGCAGGGACCAAGGGGTAGGCAATCAGCCCCAGCATTTT.

The chain joins TRBV11-2 to TRBJ2-1; D is ambiguous. This CDR3 is built from 14 residues. The ends were cut back, 4 bases at V and 6 bases at J, with 13 bases in the middle. Looked up from germline, CDR1 is SGHAT and CDR2 is FQNNGV. The CDR3 DNA sequence: TGTGCCAGCAGCTCTATGACCGCTTTCAATGAGCAGTTCTTC. This translates into CASSSMTAFNEQFF.

This sequence joins TRBV7-9 and TRBJ2-2, with D hard to call. The CDR3 sequence is 15 residues long. V was pared by 5 bases and J by 0 bases, with 10 bases between. Germline CDR1 SEHNR, CDR2 FQNEAQ (reference sequence). CDR3 in amino acids: CASSLGRTNTGELFF. In nucleotides, the CDR3 is TGTGCCAGCAGCCTCGGACGGACGAACACCGGGGAGCTGTTTTTT.

V gene TRBV15 combines with J gene TRBJ2-2; D remains unclear. Trimming shortened V by 0 bases and J by 7 bases, and 9 bases separated the two germline ends. CDR1 LNHNV and CDR2 YYDKDF come from the germline V gene (reference sequence). CDR3 length: 14 residues. This chain's CDR3 is CATSRDLSVGELFF. The CDR3 DNA reads TGTGCCACCAGCAGAGATCTATCGGTCGGGGAGCTGTTTTTT.

V usage is TRBV4-1 and J usage is TRBJ2-5; 10 bases line up with TRBD2. Germline CDR1 reads MGHRA; CDR2 reads YSYEKL. There are 16 residues in the CDR3. Losses at the gene ends were 4 bases for V and 4 bases for J; bases not matched to a gene: 9. CDR3 sequence: CASSRNSGRFLETQYF. The CDR3 nucleotides are TGCGCCAGCAGCCGAAATAGCGGGAGGTTTCTAGAGACCCAGTACTTC.

The V gene is TRBV11-2, the J gene TRBJ2-2; TRBD1 might be the D (5 bases). The CDR3 runs to 14 residues. From germline, CDR1 is SGHAT and CDR2 FQNNGV. The ends were cut back, 1 base at V and 6 bases at J, with 9 bases in the middle. CDR3 sequence: CASSLGGWAGELFF. The CDR3 DNA sequence: TGTGCCAGCAGCTTAGGGGGCTGGGCCGGGGAGCTGTTTTTT.

This chain joins TRBV9 and TRBJ1-4; a weak D match, TRBD1 (5 bases). Germline V gives CDR1 SGDLS, CDR2 YYNGEE. This CDR3 is 15 amino acids long. V shed 0 bases and J shed 4 bases, with 10 bases lying between them. CDR3 residues: CASSVGGLDNEKLFF. Here the CDR3 DNA reads TGTGCCAGCAGCGTAGGGGGCCTTGATAATGAAAAACTGTTTTTT.

For this clone: A read error may account for a junction end that differs from germline. The J gene is TRBJ1-4, the V gene TRBV7-7; 9 bases align to TRBD1. Germline lookup yields CDR1 SSHAT and CDR2 FNYEAQ (reference sequence). This CDR3 contains 13 residues. The CDR3 loop reads CASSPDRGEKLFF. CDR3 nucleotides: TGTGCTAGCAGCCCGGACAGGGGAGAAAAACTGTTTTTT.